The rows below give T cell receptor gamma chains drawn from one sample of a study of Vδ1+ human thymocytes. TCRdb repeated clone calling on the multiplex PCR reads with CATT. The sample has 30,000 to 45,000 gamma-chain clones, around 20% seen once; the top ten hold 1.5% to 2%. The sequenced material came from Vdelta1+ gamma-delta thymocytes from the thymus. These receptors originate from a girl under three years old who had congenital heart surgery. Both conserved end residues are part of each CDR3. Each record gives: J gene, clone size, V gene, CDR3 DNA, CDR3 protein. Rows may omit the clone size; those that give it use once, few, many or a size class.

TRGJ1/TRGJ2,few,TRGV9,TGTGCCTTGTGGGATCGAGATTTAGGTTATTATAAGAAACTCTTT,CALWDRDLGYYKKLF
TRGJ1/TRGJ2,NA,TRGV9,TGTGCCTTGTGGGAACCTAATTATTATAAGAAACTCTTT,CALWEPNYYKKLF
TRGJP2,NA,TRGV9,TGTGCCTTGTGGGAGGCGTGGGGATATAGTAGTGATTGGATCAAGACGTTT,CALWEAWGYSSDWIKTF
TRGJ1/TRGJ2,few,TRGV2,TGTGCCACCTGGGACGGGCCACCTTATTATAAGAAACTCTTT,CATWDGPPYYKKLF
TRGJP2,few,TRGV4,TGTGCCACCTGGGATGGGAACCATAGTAGTGATTGGATCAAGACGTTT,CATWDGNHSSDWIKTF
TRGJP2,few,TRGV2,TGTGCCACCTGGGACGCCTGGGGTAGTGATTGGATCAAGACGTTT,CATWDAWGSDWIKTF
TRGJ1/TRGJ2,NA,TRGV4,TGTGCCACCTGGGATGGTGGTTGGGGTACGAAGAAACTCTTT,CATWDGGWGTKKLF
TRGJ1/TRGJ2,medium-sized,TRGV9,TGTGCCTTGTGGGAGGCCCTTTATTATAAGAAACTCTTT,CALWEALYYKKLF
TRGJ1/TRGJ2,few,TRGV9,TGTGCCTTGTGGGAGGTACAAAATTATTATAAGAAACTCTTT,CALWEVQNYYKKLF
TRGJP2,few,TRGV5,TGTGCCACCTGGGACAGGCCGGGCTATAGTAGTGATTGGATCAAGACGTTT,CATWDRPGYSSDWIKTF
TRGJ1/TRGJ2,NA,TRGV9,TGTGCCTTGTGGGAGGTTCTTTATTATAAGAAACTCTTT,CALWEVLYYKKLF
TRGJ1/TRGJ2,NA,TRGV4,TGTGCCACCTGGGATGGGCGGCCGACCTCAAAGAAACTCTTT,CATWDGRPTSKKLF
TRGJ1/TRGJ2,few,TRGV5,TGTGCCACCTGGGACGTGGTCAAGAAACTCTTT,CATWDVVKKLF
TRGJ1/TRGJ2,NA,TRGV2,TGTGCCACCTGGGACGGCCAAATTGCTATTAAGAAACTCTTT,CATWDGQIAIKKLF
TRGJ1/TRGJ2,few,TRGV3,TGTGCCACCTGGGACAGGCTCGGTAAGAAACTCTTT,CATWDRLGKKLF
TRGJ1/TRGJ2,NA,TRGV8,TGTGCCACCTGGGACTTGGATTATTATAAGAAACTCTTT,CATWDLDYYKKLF
TRGJP2,few,TRGV3,TGTGCCACCTGGGACAGGCTAGATTGGATCAAGACGTTT,CATWDRLDWIKTF
TRGJ1/TRGJ2,medium-sized,TRGV9,TGTGCCTTGTGGGAGCCCTATTATAAGAAACTCTTT,CALWEPYYKKLF
TRGJ1/TRGJ2,few,TRGV3,TGTGCCACCTGGGACAGGCCCTTGGAGAATTATTATAAGAAACTCTTT,CATWDRPLENYYKKLF
TRGJ1/TRGJ2,few,TRGV9,TGTGCCTTGTGGGAGGGTGATAGTTACGAGAAACTCTTT,CALWEGDSYEKLF
TRGJP2,NA,TRGV2,TGTGCCACCTGGGACGGGCCGATATATAGTAGTGATTGGATCAAGACGTTT,CATWDGPIYSSDWIKTF
TRGJ1/TRGJ2,NA,TRGV9,TGTGCCTTGTGGGAGTCGGTCAAGAAACTCTTT,CALWESVKKLF
TRGJ1/TRGJ2,few,TRGV8,TGTGCCACCTGGGATAGGACCCCTTATTATAAGAAACTCTTT,CATWDRTPYYKKLF
TRGJP2,few,TRGV3,TGTGCCACCTGGGGCTATGCTAGTGATTGGATCAAGACGTTT,CATWGYASDWIKTF
TRGJ1/TRGJ2,NA,TRGV2,TGTGCCACCTGGGACGGGCCGGCTTATTATAAGAAACTCTTT,CATWDGPAYYKKLF
TRGJP2,NA,TRGV2,TGTGCCACCTGGGACGGACAGAGTGATTGGATCAAGACGTTT,CATWDGQSDWIKTF
TRGJ1/TRGJ2,medium-sized,TRGV4,TGTGCCACCTGGGATGGGCCGGAGAAACTCTTT,CATWDGPEKLF
TRGJP2,NA,TRGV8,TGTGCCACCTCAGGGCGAAGTAGTGATTGGATCAAGACGTTT,CATSGRSSDWIKTF
TRGJ1/TRGJ2,NA,TRGV9,TGTGCCTTGTGGGAGACTAAGAATTATTATAAGAAACTCTTT,CALWETKNYYKKLF
TRGJ1/TRGJ2,few,TRGV9,TGTGCCTTGTGGGATGGGTGGAACGCAGAGGCCAATTATTATAAGAAACTCTTT,CALWDGWNAEANYYKKLF
TRGJ1/TRGJ2,NA,TRGV9,TGTGCCTTGTGGGAGGTGTTGGAACTCTTT,CALWEVLELF
TRGJ1/TRGJ2,NA,TRGV9,TGTGCCTTGTGGGAGGCTCTGAATTATTATAAGAAACTCTTT,CALWEALNYYKKLF
TRGJ1/TRGJ2,NA,TRGV2,TGTGCCACCTGGGACGGCCTTCTACCGGGGGGTTATAAGAAACTCTTT,CATWDGLLPGGYKKLF
TRGJ1/TRGJ2,NA,TRGV2,TGTGCCACCTGGGTGAAAAATGGGAATTATTATAAGAAACTCTTT,CATWVKNGNYYKKLF
TRGJ1/TRGJ2,few,TRGV2,TGTGCCACCTGGGACGGACCCGGGGTTTATAAGAAACTCTTT,CATWDGPGVYKKLF
TRGJ1/TRGJ2,NA,TRGV3,TGTGCCACCTGGGACCTTAAAAGGGATAAGAAACTCTTT,CATWDLKRDKKLF
TRGJ1/TRGJ2,NA,TRGV8,TGTGCCTTCCCAAAGGGGAGGAAACTCTTT,CAFPKGRKLF
TRGJ1/TRGJ2,NA,TRGV5,TGTGCCACCTGGGACCGGCCACCCCGGGAGCTGAGACTCTTT,CATWDRPPRELRLF
TRGJ1/TRGJ2,NA,TRGV2,TGTGCCACCTGGGACGGACCCCCGACAAAGAAACTCTTT,CATWDGPPTKKLF
TRGJ1/TRGJ2,few,TRGV2,TGTGCCACCTGGGACGGGCTAGGAGGTTATTATAAGAAACTCTTT,CATWDGLGGYYKKLF
TRGJP2,NA,TRGV2,TGTGCCACCTGGGACGGGCTAGGGACGTGTTGGATCAAGACGTTT,CATWDGLGTCWIKTF
TRGJ1/TRGJ2,few,TRGV2,TGTGCCACCTGGGACACGTTATCTTATAAGAAACTCTTT,CATWDTLSYKKLF
TRGJ1/TRGJ2,NA,TRGV2,TGTGCCACCTGGGACGACCCGTATCATAAGAAACTCTTT,CATWDDPYHKKLF
TRGJP2,few,TRGV2,TGTGCCACCTGGGACGGGCAAAATGATTGGATCAAGACGTTT,CATWDGQNDWIKTF
TRGJ1/TRGJ2,few,TRGV4,TGTGCCACCTGGGATGTGCCTCACCTTAAGAAACTCTTT,CATWDVPHLKKLF
TRGJ1/TRGJ2,NA,TRGV3,TGTGCCACCTGGGACAGGCGAAGGAAACTCTTT,CATWDRRRKLF
TRGJ1/TRGJ2,few,TRGV3,TGTGCCACCTGGGACTGGAAGAAACTCTTT,CATWDWKKLF
TRGJ1/TRGJ2,few,TRGV2,TGTGCCACCTGGGACGCCCATTATAAGAAACTCTTT,CATWDAHYKKLF
TRGJ1/TRGJ2,NA,TRGV3,TGTGCCACCTGGGACAGGCGAGTCTATTATAAGAAACTCTTT,CATWDRRVYYKKLF
TRGJP2,NA,TRGV3,TGTGCCACCTGGGACCCCAGGGGCGATTGGATCAAGACGTTT,CATWDPRGDWIKTF
TRGJP2,NA,TRGV8,TGTGCCACCTGGGAGATTTGGGGTAGTGATTGGATCAAGACGTTT,CATWEIWGSDWIKTF
TRGJ1/TRGJ2,few,TRGV3,TGTGCCACCTGGGACAGGCCGGAGGGTTATAAGAAACTCTTT,CATWDRPEGYKKLF
TRGJ1/TRGJ2,NA,TRGV2,TGTGCCACCTGGGATACCACGGGGAATTATTATAAGAAACTCTTT,CATWDTTGNYYKKLF
TRGJ1/TRGJ2,NA,TRGV2,TGTGCCACCTGGGACGGTGTCTGCAAACTCTTT,CATWDGVCKLF